Sequencing of this T cell receptor beta chain was carried out in a study of technical replicates of blood from a handful of donors. The data were produced by immunoSEQ multiplex PCR, yet TCRdb's version contains in-frame clones alone and is incomplete. The sample holds some 87,000 clones; 92% are singletons and the top ten take over 0.35%. Germline V gene lookup returns CDR1 SEHNR and CDR2 FQNEAQ (reference sequence). Germline trimming cut 5 bases from V and 2 bases from J; bases unmatched to any gene: 15. This CDR3 has 19 amino acids. The TCR originated in a human donor in good health. The genes are TRBV7-9 and TRBJ2-6, with 7 nucleotides matching TRBD1. The sample comprised T cells isolated from PBMCs. This CDR3 is CASSLLDRANRPGANVLTF. As DNA, the CDR3 is TGTGCCAGCAGCCTACTAGACAGGGCGAATAGGCCTGGGGCCAACGTCCTGACTTTC.